These T cell receptor beta chains were read from a single sample in a study of T-cell reconstitution after alpha-beta-depleted transplantation in children. MiXCR, applied by TCRdb to the PCR reads, yields one record per CDR3 protein. The sample contains about 1,000,000 distinct CDR3 sequences, about 29% of which appear only once. This specimen consisted of PBMCs, mostly from graft donor cells, obtained 360 days after TCRalphabeta/CD19-depleted stem cell transplant. The receptors stem from a boy in the first two years of life who had a stem cell transplant for SCID, so the T cells may come from the graft donor. Each CDR3 is given with its conserved first and last residue. D genes are given only for firm matches. The size of a clone is reported for some rows only, either as once, few or many, or as a class for expanded clones.

J gene	D gene	V gene	clone size	CDR3 DNA	CDR3 protein
TRBJ2-3	-	TRBV7-3	-	TGTGCCAGCAGCCGGTCCTCTAGCACAGATACGCAGTATTTT	CASSRSSSTDTQYF
TRBJ2-7	TRBD1	TRBV19	-	TGTGCCAGTAGCAAAGGGACAGGGTTCTACGAGCAGTACTTC	CASSKGTGFYEQYF
TRBJ1-2	TRBD1	TRBV3-1	-	TGTGCCAGCAGCCAAGGGCAGGGGGCGGATGGCTACACCTTC	CASSQGQGADGYTF
TRBJ2-3	-	TRBV7-9	-	TGTGCCAGCAGCTTAGCGTCCTGGTACACAGATACGCAGTATTTT	CASSLASWYTDTQYF
TRBJ2-1	-	TRBV27	-	TGTGCCAGCAGTTTATCGGCCTACAATGAGCAGTTCTTC	CASSLSAYNEQFF
TRBJ2-5	-	TRBV5-1	many	TGCGCCAGCAGCCATGGACGGCGTACTAGTCCACAAGAGACCCAGTACTTC	CASSHGRRTSPQETQYF
TRBJ2-3	-	TRBV7-2	many	TGTGCCAGCAGCTTAGCCAGGAACACAGATACGCAGTATTTT	CASSLARNTDTQYF
TRBJ2-5	-	TRBV4-2	few	TGTGCCAGCAGCCAAGACCGGACGCCCCAAGAGACCCAGTACTTC	CASSQDRTPQETQYF
TRBJ2-2	-	TRBV29-1	-	TGCAGCGTTGTAACGGGGACCGGGGAGCTGTTTTTT	CSVVTGTGELFF
TRBJ2-7	TRBD2	TRBV4-3	-	TGCGCCAGCACGCCCTCAGGGAGGGGAGTAACCTACGAGCAGTACTTC	CASTPSGRGVTYEQYF
TRBJ2-3	-	TRBV5-1	-	TGCGCCAGCAGCCCACGGGACATAAGCACAGATACGCAGTATTTT	CASSPRDISTDTQYF
TRBJ2-3	-	TRBV24-1	-	TGTGCCACCAGTTCCAGAGACCCTAGCACAGATACGCAGTATTTT	CATSSRDPSTDTQYF
TRBJ2-6	-	TRBV6-1	-	TGTGCCATTCTCGAAGTACGTGGGGCCAACGTCCTGACTTTC	CAILEVRGANVLTF
TRBJ2-2	TRBD2	TRBV5-1	-	TGCGCCAGCAGCTCTAGCGGGGGCCCATCCACCGGGGAGCTGTTTTTT	CASSSSGGPSTGELFF
TRBJ2-7	-	TRBV20-1	-	TGCAGTGCTAGAGGTCATGGGGGGCAGTACTTC	CSARGHGGQYF
TRBJ2-3	TRBD1	TRBV7-2	-	TGTGCCAGCAGCTTAGGGGGACAGGGGGCGGCTACGCAGTATTTT	CASSLGGQGAATQYF
TRBJ2-5	TRBD2	TRBV27	-	TGTGCCAGCAGTTCGCACCCGCTACCTAGCGGGGGGTTCGAGACCCAGTACTTC	CASSSHPLPSGGFETQYF
TRBJ2-7	-	TRBV10-3	-	TGTGCCATCAGTGAAACTAGTAAAAGCACCTACGAGCAGTACTTC	CAISETSKSTYEQYF
TRBJ2-5	-	TRBV11-2	-	TGTGCCAGCAGGAATCCCGGCTTGAAGACTCAAGAGACCCAGTACTTC	CASRNPGLKTQETQYF
TRBJ2-5	TRBD2	TRBV10-3	-	TGTGCCATCAGTGACCAGGGGCTAGCGGGGATCCAAGAGACCCAGTACTTC	CAISDQGLAGIQETQYF